The sequence of this TCR beta chain was determined in a study of a mutant IDH1 vaccine in newly diagnosed glioma. Across the study: Treated patients had a mean age of approximately 40 years and a sex split that was roughly 60% male and roughly 40% female.

Stated time point: baseline, week 1 (first vaccination visit). The treatment denotes: pre-vaccination baseline after standard-of-care therapy. V was shortened by 6 bases and J by 7 bases, with 16 bases between the two germline ends. This CDR3 has 13 amino acids. The germline V gene has CDR1 SGHVS and CDR2 FQNEAQ. The study, taken as a whole, reports: Any relationship between pseudoprogression and changes in top peripheral T cell clonotypes seemed absent.

A word on this clone: Its antigen remains unidentified.

Generated by immunoSEQ multiplex PCR, the TCRdb table keeps only in-frame clones and is missing some. This table holds around 100,000 clones, over 75% found once. The chain employs TRBV7-8 and TRBJ2-7; a possible D gene is TRBD1 (6 bases). This clonotype was obtained from a man between 35 and 55 years old with glioma. Some clones in this sample may be carry-over from other donors' samples. Sequenced material: PBMCs, taken from a glioma patient treated with radiotherapy, temozolomide or both. DNA for the CDR3: TGTGCCAGCAGACAGGGCGTCCAGGAGGAGCAGTACTTC. This encodes CASRQGVQEEQYF. Looking up the rest from reference TRBV7-8 and TRBJ2-7 gives the full variable domain: GAGVSQSPRYKVAKRGQDVALRCDPISGHVSLFWYQQALGQGPEFLTYFQNEAQLDKSGLPSDRFFAERPEGSVSTLKIQRTQQEDSAVYLCASRQGVQEEQYFGPGTRLTVT.